A selection of T cell receptor beta chains follows, all from one sample in a study of T cells after yellow fever vaccination. Via MiXCR, TCRdb re-called the 5' RACE reads, giving one row per CDR3 protein. Here the sample spans 300,000 or so distinct CDR3 sequences, under 9% being singletons. This specimen consisted of CD4+ T cells sorted from PBMCs, obtained 5 days after the yellow fever booster vaccination. The receptors were gathered from a man aged 18-30 years who received the YFV17D yellow fever vaccine. CDR3s include the opening cysteine and the closing phenylalanine or tryptophan. D genes are given only for firm matches. Expanded clones are given a class, and other clones once, few, many or no size at all.

TRBJ2-5	few	TRBD2	TRBV7-3	TGTGCCAGCAGCTTTAGCGGGGGGGGCCAGACCCAGTACTTC	CASSFSGGGQTQYF
TRBJ2-7	many	TRBD2	TRBV7-8	TGTGCCAGCAGCTCCTACGGGGGGGGAGCCTACGAGCAGTACTTC	CASSSYGGGAYEQYF
TRBJ1-6	few	NA	TRBV15	TGTGCCACCAGCAGAGGCCAGTTCGATTCACCCCTCCACTTT	CATSRGQFDSPLHF
TRBJ1-1	NA	NA	TRBV7-9	TGTGCCAGCAGCCCTTTCACTAGGGGGAACACTGAAGCTTTCTTT	CASSPFTRGNTEAFF
TRBJ2-2	NA	NA	TRBV10-3	TGTGCCATCAGTGAACGGGGTTCCTCAACCGGGGAGCTGTTTTTT	CAISERGSSTGELFF
TRBJ2-3	NA	NA	TRBV10-3	TGTCCCCGAGCGGAGGGCTCAGATACGCAGTATTTT	CPRAEGSDTQYF
TRBJ2-3	many	NA	TRBV7-2	TGTGCCAGCAGCTTACCACAGGGCACAGATACGCAGTATTTT	CASSLPQGTDTQYF
TRBJ2-5	NA	NA	TRBV9	TGTGCCAGCAGCGCCCCGTACTTAGGGGGCCAAGAGACCCAGTACTTC	CASSAPYLGGQETQYF
TRBJ1-1	NA	NA	TRBV20-1	TGCAGTGCTAGTCCGAGGACGACCTCTGAAGCTTTCTTT	CSASPRTTSEAFF
TRBJ2-1	NA	NA	TRBV7-3	TGTGCCAGCAGCCCAGGTATCCCCTCCTACAATGAGCAGTTCTTC	CASSPGIPSYNEQFF
TRBJ2-6	many	NA	TRBV5-1	TGCGCCAGCAGCCCGCCGGCCAACGTCCTGACTTTC	CASSPPANVLTF
TRBJ1-1	few	NA	TRBV29-1	TGCAGCGTGCGACAGACTTTGAACACTGAAGCTTTCTTT	CSVRQTLNTEAFF
TRBJ2-5	NA	NA	TRBV11-2	TGTGCCAGCAGCTTAGGAGGGTGGGAGACCCAGTACTTC	CASSLGGWETQYF
TRBJ2-3	few	TRBD1	TRBV6-1	TGTGCCAGCAGTCTACAACCGGGACAGGGGGCTAATACGCAGTATTTT	CASSLQPGQGANTQYF
TRBJ2-5	many	NA	TRBV6-2/TRBV6-3	TGTGCCAGCAGTGGGACCCTCAGGGAGACCCAGTACTTC	CASSGTLRETQYF
TRBJ2-1	many	NA	TRBV4-3	TGCGCCAGCAGCCAAGAGGCAGGGAATGAGCAGTTCTTC	CASSQEAGNEQFF
TRBJ2-7	many	TRBD1	TRBV11-2	TGTGCCAGCATCCCCCTGCCCAGGGGGCGAAAAGAGCAGTACTTC	CASIPLPRGRKEQYF
TRBJ2-5	many	NA	TRBV18	TGTGCCAGCTCACCCAGGACAGTACAAGAGACCCAGTACTTC	CASSPRTVQETQYF
TRBJ2-1	many	NA	TRBV7-9	TGTGCCAGCAGCTTAGAGTTCGCCAATGAGCAGTTCTTC	CASSLEFANEQFF
TRBJ1-1	NA	NA	TRBV27	TGTGCCAGCAGTGACCGACCGAACACTGAAGCTTTCTTT	CASSDRPNTEAFF
TRBJ1-2	few	NA	TRBV4-3	TGCGCCAGCAGCCAATGGGCGGCTGGCAGTGGCTACACCTTC	CASSQWAAGSGYTF
TRBJ2-2	NA	TRBD1	TRBV7-2	TGTGCCAGCACCCAAGGACAGGGCGCGAACACCGGGGAGCTGTTTTTT	CASTQGQGANTGELFF
TRBJ1-6	few	TRBD1	TRBV7-2	TGTGCCAGCAGCACGCATGGGACAGGGGAATCACCCCTCCACTTT	CASSTHGTGESPLHF
TRBJ2-7	few	NA	TRBV10-3	TGTGCCATCAGCGCGACAGAATCCTACGAGCAGTACTTC	CAISATESYEQYF